This TCR beta chain was documented in a study of human T cells and chemical hapten exposure. Study in general: TCR yield per sample varied, mainly due to pooled library volumes.

Whole-study results and caveats: DPC sensitization left the count of TCRs above 1 in 1000 unchanged.

Indicated time point: patch test 3, about 24 weeks after DPC sensitization. The treatment was: therapeutic diphenylcyclopropenone sensitization with weekly scalp DPC. Patients had alopecia, were aged 18 to 70, and were not pregnant. To note about this clonotype: Its antigen is as yet unknown.

TCRdb used MiXCR to reprocess the RACE reads, holding one entry per CDR3 protein. The repertoire holds about 190,000 distinct CDR3 sequences, under 25% seen once, with 2% to 2.5% in the top ten. CDR1 and CDR2 from the germline V gene are DFQATT and SNEGSKA (reference sequence). V lost 4 bases to trimming and J lost 5 bases, with 18 bases between them. The CDR3 is 14 amino acids. The sequencing used whole blood, collected in connection with sensitization to the hapten diphenylcyclopropenone (DPC). The sequence was obtained from a woman aged 40 to 50 with alopecia areata. Some clones in this sample may be carry-over from other donors' samples. V and J are TRBV20-1 and TRBJ2-7; no firm D call. The CDR3 here is CSAISPLNPHEQYF. CDR3 DNA: TGCAGTGCTATCTCCCCTCTTAACCCCCACGAGCAGTACTTC.